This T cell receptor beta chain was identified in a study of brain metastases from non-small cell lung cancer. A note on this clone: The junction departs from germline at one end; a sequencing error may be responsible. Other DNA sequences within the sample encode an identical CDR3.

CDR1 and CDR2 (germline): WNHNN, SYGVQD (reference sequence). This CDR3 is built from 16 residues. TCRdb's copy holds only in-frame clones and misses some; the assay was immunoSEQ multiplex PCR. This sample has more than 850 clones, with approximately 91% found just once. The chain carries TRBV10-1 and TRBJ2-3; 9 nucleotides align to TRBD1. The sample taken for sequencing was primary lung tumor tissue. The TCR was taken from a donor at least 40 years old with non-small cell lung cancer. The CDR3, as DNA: TGTGCCAGCAGTGAGTTTCCGGGACAGGGTCGGGATACGCAGTATTTT. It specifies CASSEFPGQGRDTQYF.